This T cell receptor beta chain was obtained from a study of shared clonotypes between healthy human individuals (TCRdb year 2020). Broadly, across the study: The cohort comprised a couple of women and a few men aged 18 to 49 years. For each donor, CD4 naive and CD4 memory were each given three plates, CD8 naive was given two plates, and CD8 memory was given one plate. To estimate repertoire size and how much clonotypes are shared between individuals, the study performed deep sequencing of blood TCR repertoires from roughly five healthy adults. To increase sequencing depth and limit assay-specific biases, TCR repertoire library preparation and sequencing were carried out by different laboratories using diverse techniques. Per donor, leukapheresis produced somewhere between about 0.94 and 9 billion PBMCs. What the work shows at the level of the full study, not this receptor alone: Sampling was restricted to blood, and TCR repertoires in tissues likely differ from the TCR repertoires found in blood. About 5% of naive CD4, more than 3% of naive CD8, approximately 2% of memory CD4, and about 0.4% of memory CD8 clonotypes were shared across several donors. Naive subsets generally had larger estimated clonotype richness than memory subsets did. Because the study included a small number of donors, the genetic and exposure-history diversity represented was limited. Pairwise subsampling led to the expectation that sequencing depth would affect the degree of clonotype sharing among donors. Compared with non-shared clonotypes, clonotypes shared by all four sorted-subset donors had higher generation probabilities. Incomplete sequencing was indicated by rarefaction of sorted-subset datasets, despite the large sequencing depth.

The trim is 5 bases for V and 8 bases for J, with a gap of 16 bases between the germline ends. The CDR3 runs 14 amino acids, cysteine and phenylalanine included. Only CDR3 DNA is held: 42 bases, read in frame from base 1. The germline V gene gives CDR1 as SGHRS and CDR2 as YFSETQ. TCR CDR3 regions were amplified from genomic DNA by multiplex PCR using the deep immunoSEQ assay. Extracted genomic DNA from each cell subset was spread evenly across all wells of several immunoSEQ 96-well plates, with each plate serving as a replicate. For sorted subsets, 200 to 250 ng genomic DNA, equal to some 28,000 T cell genomes, was loaded into each replicate PCR. The purified libraries were quantified using a Qubit 3.0 fluorometer, sized with a Bioanalyzer 2100, and then quantified again using the KAPA Library Quantification kit. Each immunoSEQ 96-well plate was sequenced on its own single-read 150-cycle Illumina NextSeq 550 flow cell. Under the source paper's analysis protocol: Because the immunoSEQ output held only junctional sequences and lacked quality scores, the filtering could not match the filtering applied to full-length reads. To assign V/J genes and CDR3, sequences were annotated using PyIR, a Python wrapper for IgBLAST v1.9, with IMGT germline references. Any read was removed if the V/J assignment was weak (E-value above 1e-6), the CDR3 was missing, or the read contained stop codons, out-of-frame junctions, or ambiguous translated residues. V3J clonotypes were defined by identical inferred V gene, J gene, and CDR3 amino acid sequence. Percentage overlap between repertoires was calculated by dividing the number of shared unique clonotypes by the size of the smaller repertoire. RTK rarefaction, the Chao1 estimator, and Recon v2.1 estimates of unobserved clonotypes were used to assess repertoire richness. OLGA was used to compute generation probabilities for all TCRbeta clonotypes that the gDNA method yielded from a handful of donors. TCRdb provides this immuneACCESS table in a form limited to in-frame rearrangements. Some clones are lacking; in checked studies, under half of them reflect an unresolved V gene, and why the rest are absent is not known. For V, J and clone size, that table is used; D and trimming come from the DNA. Present in this sample are 1.5 million to 1.9 million clones, 95% to 99% of which were seen just once. 0.4% to 0.45% of the sample rests with the top ten.

Notes on this clone: Its antigen has not been determined. Per-nucleotide qualities are absent, and no much larger clonotype sits a single base away.

Donors were healthy HIV-negative adults with no recently reported acute infections or vaccinations. Only Caucasian adults living in Nashville, Tennessee, USA were represented among the donors. Magnetic negative selection was used to enrich CD4+ T cells, after which naive cells were positively selected on CD45RA and the negative fraction became the memory subset. After blood collection by leukapheresis, PBMCs were isolated using Ficoll-Histopaque density gradient centrifugation and then cryopreserved in the vapor phase of liquid nitrogen. Analytical flow cytometry was used to check the purity and quantity of every magnetically sorted T cell population. Genomic DNA was isolated from each sorted fraction and quantified by UV absorbance on a Nanodrop 2000c.

This sequence originates from a man under 40 in good health. Recombination linked TRBV5-1 to TRBJ2-2; the D gene is perhaps TRBD1 or TRBD2, each of them matching over 5 bases. The sequenced material came from naive CD4+ T cells sorted from blood. According to the study, the label for this sample's cell subset or site signals: CD45RA+ positively selected. CDR3 sequence: CASRRDRGSGELFF. The DNA sequence is as follows: TGCGCCAGCAGAAGGGACCGAGGGTCGGGGGAGCTGTTTTTT.